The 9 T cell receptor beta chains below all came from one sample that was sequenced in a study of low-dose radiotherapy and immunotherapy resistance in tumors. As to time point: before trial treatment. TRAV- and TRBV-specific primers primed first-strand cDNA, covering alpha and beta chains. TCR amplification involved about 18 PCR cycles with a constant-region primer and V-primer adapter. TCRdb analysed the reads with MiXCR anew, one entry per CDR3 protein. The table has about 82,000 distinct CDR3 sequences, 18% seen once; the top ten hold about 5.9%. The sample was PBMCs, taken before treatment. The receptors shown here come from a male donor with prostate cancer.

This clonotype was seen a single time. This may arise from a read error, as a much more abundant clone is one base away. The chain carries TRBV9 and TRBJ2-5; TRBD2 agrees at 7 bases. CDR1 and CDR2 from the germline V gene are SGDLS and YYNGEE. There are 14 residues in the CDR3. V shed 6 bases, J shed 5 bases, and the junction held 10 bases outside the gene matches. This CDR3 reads CASKAGEMGETQYF. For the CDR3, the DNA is TGTGCCAGCAAGGCGGGGGAGATGGGGGAGACCCAGTACTTC.

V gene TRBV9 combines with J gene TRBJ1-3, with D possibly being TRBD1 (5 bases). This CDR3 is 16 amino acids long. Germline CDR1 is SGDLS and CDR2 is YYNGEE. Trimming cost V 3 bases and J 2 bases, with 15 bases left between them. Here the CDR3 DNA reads TGTGCCAGCAGCGGAGCGACAGCGCCAACTGGAAACACCATATATTTT. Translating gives CASSGATAPTGNTIYF.

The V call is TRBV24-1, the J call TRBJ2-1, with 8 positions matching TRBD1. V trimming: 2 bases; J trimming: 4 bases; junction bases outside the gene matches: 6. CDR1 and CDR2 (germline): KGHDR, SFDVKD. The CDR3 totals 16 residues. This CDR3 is CATSDSAGGRYNEQFF. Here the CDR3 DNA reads TGTGCCACCAGTGATTCGGCAGGGGGCCGTTACAATGAGCAGTTCTTC.

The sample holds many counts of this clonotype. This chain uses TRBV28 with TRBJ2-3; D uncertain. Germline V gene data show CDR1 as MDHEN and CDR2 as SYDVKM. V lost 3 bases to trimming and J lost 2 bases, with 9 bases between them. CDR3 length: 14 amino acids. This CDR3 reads CASSFIRNTDTQYF. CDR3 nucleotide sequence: TGTGCCAGCAGTTTCATACGGAACACAGATACGCAGTATTTT.

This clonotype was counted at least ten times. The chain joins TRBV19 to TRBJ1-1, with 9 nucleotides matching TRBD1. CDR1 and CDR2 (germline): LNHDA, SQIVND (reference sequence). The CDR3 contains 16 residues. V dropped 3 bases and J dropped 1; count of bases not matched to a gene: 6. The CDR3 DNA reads TGTGCCAGTAGTATTTACAGGGGGCGGACGAACACTGAAGCTTTCTTT. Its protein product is CASSIYRGRTNTEAFF. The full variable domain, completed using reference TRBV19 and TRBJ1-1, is DGGITQSPKYLFRKEGQNVTLSCEQNLNHDAMYWYRQDPGQGLRLIYYSQIVNDFQKGDIAEGYSVSREKKESFPLTVTSAQKNPTAFYLCASSIYRGRTNTEAFFGQGTRLTVV.

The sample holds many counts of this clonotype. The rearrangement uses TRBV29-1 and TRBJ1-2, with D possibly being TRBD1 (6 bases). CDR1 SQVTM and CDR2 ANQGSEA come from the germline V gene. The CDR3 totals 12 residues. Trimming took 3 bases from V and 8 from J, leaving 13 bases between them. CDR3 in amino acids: CSVEARGSGYTF. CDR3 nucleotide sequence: TGCAGCGTTGAGGCGAGGGGGAGCGGCTACACCTTC.

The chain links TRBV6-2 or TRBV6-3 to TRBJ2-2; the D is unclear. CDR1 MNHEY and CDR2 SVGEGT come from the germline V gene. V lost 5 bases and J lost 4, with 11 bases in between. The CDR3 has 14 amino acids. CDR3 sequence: CASSSRSATGELFF. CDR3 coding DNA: TGTGCCAGCAGTAGCAGGTCGGCCACCGGGGAGCTGTTTTTT.

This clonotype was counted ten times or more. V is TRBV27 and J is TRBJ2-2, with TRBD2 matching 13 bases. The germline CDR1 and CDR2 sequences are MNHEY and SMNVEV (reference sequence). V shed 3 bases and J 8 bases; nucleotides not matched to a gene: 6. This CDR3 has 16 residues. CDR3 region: CASSFARGLAGGELFF. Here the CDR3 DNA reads TGTGCCAGCAGTTTCGCCAGGGGACTAGCGGGAGGGGAGCTGTTTTTT.

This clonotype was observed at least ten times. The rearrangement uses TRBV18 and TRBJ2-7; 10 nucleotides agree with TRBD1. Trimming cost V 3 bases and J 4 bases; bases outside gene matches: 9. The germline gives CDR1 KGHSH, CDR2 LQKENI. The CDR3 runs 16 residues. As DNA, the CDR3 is TGTGCCAGCTCACCGTCGAAGGGACAGGGGCAATACGAGCAGTACTTC. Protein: CASSPSKGQGQYEQYF. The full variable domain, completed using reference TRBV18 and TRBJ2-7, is NAGVMQNPRHLVRRRGQEARLRCSPMKGHSHVYWYRQLPEEGLKFMVYLQKENIIDESGMPKERFSAEFPKEGPSILRIQQVVRGDSAAYFCASSPSKGQGQYEQYFGPGTRLTVT.